Sequencing of this TCR beta chain was carried out in a study of T cell responses to AZD1222 COVID-19 vaccine. About this clone itself: Its antigen is not known.

Study results and caveats: Only 6 or 7 individuals given AZD1222 were seropositive at baseline.

Researchers grouped second doses given at about 4 or about 12 weeks into one pool. This CDR3 comprises 15 residues. V shed 3 bases and J shed 4 bases, with 13 bases lying between them. From germline, CDR1 is KGHSH and CDR2 LQKENI. Sequencing was performed with immunoSEQ multiplex PCR; in TCRdb, only in-frame clones are kept and a portion is missing. Counted here are approximately 75,000 clones, over 75% occurring once; the ten biggest clones make up roughly 18%. The sequences come from peripheral blood, collected 28 days after the second AZD1222 dose. This chain links TRBV18 with TRBJ1-3, with TRBD1 as a possible D gene (5 bases). The sequence was collected from an adult who received the AZD1222 COVID-19 vaccine. The CDR3 here is CASSPIHQGGNTIYF. DNA of the CDR3: TGTGCCAGCTCACCCATTCACCAGGGAGGAAACACCATATATTTT.